This entry lists 6 T cell receptor beta chains sequenced from one sample in a study of response to subunit inactivated influenza vaccine. Via MiXCR, TCRdb re-called the RT-PCR reads, giving one row per CDR3 protein. Altogether hundreds of thousands of distinct CDR3 sequences are present, less than 8% being singletons, with the ten largest covering over 10%. This sample comprised PBMCs from blood, obtained less than 30 months after vaccination. The source of these receptors is a man between 50 and 69 years old who received an inactivated influenza vaccine.

This chain connects TRBV20-1 to TRBJ1-2; tentative D call: TRBD1 (6 bases). Per the germline V gene, CDR1 is DFQATT and CDR2 is SNEGSKA (reference sequence). V was cut by 0 bases and J by 0 bases, with 14 bases left in between. CDR3 length: 16 amino acids. In DNA form, the CDR3 reads TGCAGTGCTAGAGAGGCAGGGGCAAATACTAACTATGGCTACACCTTC. Its translation: CSAREAGANTNYGYTF.

This chain uses TRBV27 with TRBJ1-4, with 7 bases identical to TRBD1. Germline V gene data show CDR1 as MNHEY and CDR2 as SMNVEV (reference sequence). This CDR3 has 14 residues. V trimming: 2 bases; J trimming: 4 bases; junction bases outside the gene matches: 1. CDR3 sequence (DNA): TGTGCCAGCAGTTTAGCAGGGGGTAATGAAAAACTGTTTTTT. Its protein is CASSLAGGNEKLFF. The variable domain in full, with the rest retrieved from reference TRBV27 and TRBJ1-4, is EAQVTQNPRYLITVTGKKLTVTCSQNMNHEYMSWYRQDPGLGLRQIYYSMNVEVTDKGDVPEGYKVSRKEKRNFPLILESPSPNQTSLYFCASSLAGGNEKLFFGSGTQLSVL.

The chain carries TRBV5-3 and TRBJ1-2; tentative D call: TRBD1 (6 bases). TRBV5-3 is labeled an ORF, and its function is uncertain. V was clipped by 2 bases and J by 8 bases, with 19 bases between them. The CDR3 totals 15 residues. In nucleotides, the CDR3 is TGTGCCAGAAGCTTCAGGGTGGAAGGGGGATACGGCTACACCTTC. This codes for CARSFRVEGGYGYTF.

This clonotype was observed many times. The chain is built from TRBV7-9 and TRBJ2-5; tentatively, D is TRBD1 (6 bases). Germline lookup yields CDR1 SEHNR and CDR2 FQNEAQ (reference sequence). The CDR3 has 13 amino acids. Trimming removed 6 bases from V and 0 bases from J, with 8 bases in between. As DNA, the CDR3 is TGTGCCAGCAGGCGGACAGACCAAGAGACCCAGTACTTC. Translated: CASRRTDQETQYF.

This clonotype was picked up a small number of times. V gene TRBV29-1 combines with J gene TRBJ1-5, with 7 positions matching TRBD1. The CDR3 runs 14 residues. The V segment lost 7 bases and the J segment 5 bases; nucleotides outside the gene matches: 11. Germline CDR1 SQVTM, CDR2 ANQGSEA. Written as DNA, the CDR3 is TGCAGCGCTAGGGAGACAGGGTTCGATCAGCCCCAGCATTTT. It encodes CSARETGFDQPQHF.

This clonotype showed up many times. The chain recombines TRBV12-3 or TRBV12-4 with TRBJ1-1; D remains unclear. The length of the CDR3 is 14 residues. Trimming stripped 3 bases from V and 2 bases from J, with 10 bases between. In DNA, the CDR3 is TGTGCCAGCAGTTTCTCGTTACCTAACACTGAAGCTTTCTTT. It encodes CASSFSLPNTEAFF.